These 23 T cell receptor beta chains originate from one sample sequenced in a study of a mutant IDH1 vaccine in newly diagnosed glioma. The protocol was immunoSEQ multiplex PCR, while the TCRdb copy is restricted to in-frame clones and leaves out a portion. The table shows roughly 48,000 clones, with 75% to 85% occurring only once. Antigens for these TCRs are unknown. This sample's time point: week 35, safety follow-up. Mutant IDH1 20-mer peptide, at 300 ug, made up each vaccine dose, with topical imiquimod. Sequencing used PBMCs, obtained from a glioma patient whose treatment included an IDH1 peptide vaccine. The receptor set was obtained from a man aged 35 to 55 with glioma.

The chain is built from TRBV7-9 and TRBJ1-6; D ambiguous. Germline V CDR1 and CDR2: SEHNR, FQNEAQ (reference sequence). Trimming removed 3 bases at V and 6 bases at J, with 9 bases between. The length of the CDR3 is 14 residues. The CDR3 DNA is TGTGCCAGCAGCTTTTCCCTCAGTAATTCACCCCTCCACTTT. As protein: CASSFSLSNSPLHF. Together with reference TRBV7-9 and TRBJ1-6, the CDR3 gives the full variable domain: DTGVSQNPRHKITKRGQNVTFRCDPISEHNRLYWYRQTLGQGPEFLTYFQNEAQLEKSRLLSDRFSAERPKGSFSTLEIQRTEQGDSAMYLCASSFSLSNSPLHFGNGTRLTVT.

V usage is TRBV15 and J usage is TRBJ1-2; no definite D call. Trimming shortened V by 0 bases and J by 5 bases, and 10 bases separated the two germline ends. Germline V gene lookup returns CDR1 LNHNV and CDR2 YYDKDF (reference sequence). The CDR3 runs to 14 residues. This CDR3 is CATSRDRQLYGYTF. For the CDR3, the DNA is TGTGCCACCAGCAGAGATCGGCAGCTTTATGGCTACACCTTC.

In its sample, this clone was seen many times. Distinct nucleotide sequences in the sample also encode this CDR3. J is TRBJ2-7 and V is TRBV6-5, with TRBD1 matching 10 bases. Germline CDR1 and CDR2: MNHEY and SVGAGI. The CDR3 has 14 residues. The trim removed 4 bases at V and 1 base at J, leaving 1 base unmatched. DNA of the CDR3: TGTGCCAGCAGTTCGGACAGGGGGTCCTACGAGCAGTACGTC. Encoded protein: CASSSDRGSYEQYV.

By share, this clone counts as medium-sized. V gene TRBV5-1 combines with J gene TRBJ2-5; D not certain. Germline-derived CDR1 and CDR2 are SGHRS and YFSETQ. V was trimmed by 4 bases and J by 1 base, leaving 11 bases between them. This CDR3 region has 14 residues. This CDR3 is CASSKSGPQETQYF. The CDR3 region has the DNA TGCGCCAGCAGCAAATCGGGTCCCCAAGAGACCCAGTACTTC.

The rearrangement joins TRBV7-2 to TRBJ1-4, with TRBD1 as a possible D gene (5 bases). V lost 4 bases and J lost 3, with 12 bases in between. The germline V gene encodes CDR1 SGHTA and CDR2 FQGNSA. This CDR3 has 15 residues. CDR3 sequence reads: CASSSQALANEKLFF. CDR3 nucleotides: TGTGCCAGCAGCTCACAGGCGCTGGCTAATGAAAAACTGTTTTTT. Supplemented by reference TRBV7-2 and TRBJ1-4, the full variable domain reads GAGVSQSPSNKVTEKGKDVELRCDPISGHTALYWYRQSLGQGLEFLIYFQGNSAPDKSGLPSDRFSAERTGGSVSTLTIQRTQQEDSAVYLCASSSQALANEKLFFGSGTQLSVL.

This rearrangement joins TRBV5-8 to TRBJ2-2; a weak D match, TRBD2 (6 bases). Between the trimmed V and J ends, which lost 4 bases and 2 bases, there was a span of 18 bases. CDR1 is SGHTS, CDR2 YDEGEE, per germline. The CDR3 runs 17 residues. CDR3 in amino acids: CASSETGTLLNTGELFF. The CDR3 DNA sequence: TGTGCCAGCAGCGAAACCGGGACTCTTCTTAACACCGGGGAGCTGTTTTTT.

This clone was seen just once. The chain carries TRBV7-8 and TRBJ1-4, with 9 bases aligning to TRBD1. The CDR3 is 14 amino acids. Germline loops: CDR1 SGHVS, CDR2 FQNEAQ. J was trimmed by 8 bases and V by 3 bases; bases with no gene match: 4. CDR3 nucleotides: TGTGCCAGCAGCTTGGACAGGGGAGAAGAAAAACTGTTTTTT. It yields the protein CASSLDRGEEKLFF.

The chain links TRBV19 to TRBJ2-7; D is uncertain. Germline V gene sequence: CDR1 LNHDA, CDR2 SQIVND (reference sequence). V dropped 3 bases and J dropped 5 bases, with 11 bases sitting between them. This CDR3 region has 13 residues. The chain's CDR3 is CASSIASGNEQYV. In nucleotides, the CDR3 is TGTGCCAGTAGTATCGCCAGTGGAAACGAGCAGTACGTC.

The chain combines TRBV7-9 with TRBJ2-3; 8 bases align to TRBD2. Trimming at V came to 5 bases and at J to 0 bases, leaving 10 bases not matched to a gene. Germline V gene lookup returns CDR1 SEHNR and CDR2 FQNEAQ (reference sequence). There are 17 residues in the CDR3. The chain's CDR3 is CASSHPPGGSSTDTQYF. In DNA form, the CDR3 reads TGTGCCAGCAGCCATCCCCCGGGAGGGAGCAGCACAGATACGCAGTATTTT.

The chain links TRBV6-5 to TRBJ1-2; a possible D gene is TRBD1 (5 bases). The CDR3 consists of 15 residues. V lost 11 bases and J 3 bases, leaving 22 bases between the germline ends. Germline V CDR1 and CDR2: MNHEY, SVGAGI. The CDR3 DNA reads as TGTGCCTCCAATCCCGGGCTCGGGGGGTACTATGGCTACACCTTC. It codes for CASNPGLGGYYGYTF.

The chain recombines TRBV29-1 with TRBJ2-7, with a possible D match to TRBD2 (5 bases). The CDR3 spans 12 residues. Germline loops: CDR1 SQVTM, CDR2 ANQGSEA. Trimming shortened V by 4 bases and J by 3 bases, and 10 bases separated the two germline ends. CDR3 sequence: CSVAAGGYEQYF. The CDR3 DNA reads as TGCAGCGTTGCGGCAGGAGGCTACGAGCAGTACTTC.

The chain is built from TRBV4-1 and TRBJ2-5; 9 bases map to TRBD2. The J segment lost 1 base and the V segment lost 5 bases, leaving 14 bases of the junction unmatched. The germline V gene has CDR1 MGHRA and CDR2 YSYEKL. This CDR3 is built from 18 residues. CDR3 protein: CASSVGGSSGVFQETQYF. For the CDR3, the DNA is TGCGCCAGCAGCGTAGGGGGGTCTAGCGGGGTCTTCCAAGAGACCCAGTACTTC.

This chain uses TRBV5-1 with TRBJ1-2; a possible D gene is TRBD1 (6 bases). The length of the CDR3 is 16 residues. Looked up from germline, CDR1 is SGHRS and CDR2 is YFSETQ. The ends were cut back, 1 base at V and 5 bases at J, with 18 bases in the middle. The CDR3 spells CASSLRAPDQGYGYTF. In DNA form, the CDR3 reads TGCGCCAGCAGCTTGAGGGCACCCGATCAGGGGTATGGCTACACCTTC.

The chain has TRBV7-6 and TRBJ2-2, with a possible D match to TRBD2 (5 bases). CDR1 and CDR2 from the germline V gene are SGHVS and FNYEAQ. V dropped 5 bases and J dropped 1 base, with 17 bases sitting between them. The CDR3 spans 17 residues. The CDR3 DNA is TGTGCCAGCAGCGAAGGGAGTGGGGTTGGGAACACCGGGGAGCTGTTTTTT. It yields the protein CASSEGSGVGNTGELFF.

This chain joins TRBV21-1 and TRBJ2-7; no check of the table's D call, TRBD1, against the DNA was made. TRBV21-1 is labeled a pseudogene. The CDR3 is made up of 15 amino acids. CDR3 DNA: TGTGCCAGCAGCCGACGACAGGGTAAAGAAGGCGAGCAGTACTTC. Protein sequence: CASSRRQGKEGEQYF.

The genes are TRBV11-3 and TRBJ2-2; a possible D gene is TRBD1 (6 bases). Per germline, CDR1 SGHNT and CDR2 YENEEA. V lost 5 bases, J lost 5 bases, and 9 bases lay in between. The CDR3 sequence is 13 residues long. CDR3 sequence: CASSVDRTGELFF. CDR3 sequence (DNA): TGTGCCAGCAGCGTCGACAGGACCGGGGAGCTGTTTTTT.

This clone is medium-sized. V and J are TRBV5-6 and TRBJ2-7; D might be TRBD1 or TRBD2, each matching 5 bases. The germline CDR1 and CDR2 sequences are SGHDT and YYEEEE. With 3 bases removed from V and 6 bases from J, the gap between germline ends came to 16 bases. The CDR3 length is 14 residues. CDR3 loop: CASSSQGARIEQYF. The CDR3 nucleotides are TGTGCCAGCAGCTCCCAGGGAGCGCGTATCGAGCAGTACTTC.

The V and J genes are TRBV11-3 and TRBJ1-1; D is undetermined. Germline V lookup: CDR1 SGHNT, CDR2 YENEEA. The CDR3 loop spans 15 amino acids. The V end lost 0 bases, the J end lost 1 base, and 9 bases lay between the germline ends. The CDR3 bases are TGTGCCAGCAGCTTAGATGGCCCGAGGAACACTGAAGCTTTCTTT. This encodes CASSLDGPRNTEAFF.

This chain links TRBV19 with TRBJ1-3, with D tentatively TRBD1 (6 bases). V dropped 4 bases and J dropped 3 bases, with 19 bases sitting between them. Germline V CDR1 and CDR2: LNHDA, SQIVND (reference sequence). This CDR3 is built from 17 residues. CDR3 sequence: CASSTARSTGLGNTIYF. CDR3 in DNA: TGTGCCAGTAGTACCGCCCGCTCAACAGGGCTTGGAAACACCATATATTTT.

The V call is TRBV6-5, the J call TRBJ1-2; 7 nucleotides match TRBD1. The CDR3 totals 14 residues. CDR1 is MNHEY, CDR2 SVGAGI, per germline. V shed 5 bases, J shed 0 bases, and the junction held 3 bases outside the gene matches. CDR3 residues: CASSRDRSNYGYTF. CDR3 DNA sequence: TGTGCCAGCAGTCGGGACAGATCTAACTATGGCTACACCTTC.

This clone has just one count. V and J are TRBV30 and TRBJ2-5, with 8 positions matching TRBD1. The germline V gene has CDR1 GTSNPN and CDR2 SVGIG (reference sequence). V shed 3 bases and J 7 bases; nucleotides not matched to a gene: 7. This CDR3 is built from 13 residues. Here the CDR3 reads CAWSGGQGGTQYF. The DNA for the CDR3 is TGTGCCTGGAGCGGCGGACAGGGTGGGACCCAGTACTTC.

The V call is TRBV29-1, the J call TRBJ1-1; D unclear. Germline V CDR1 and CDR2: SQVTM, ANQGSEA. The V end was cut by 0 bases, the J end by 8 bases, with 16 bases between. CDR3 size: 14 residues. The CDR3 DNA is TGCAGCGTTGAAGAAGGAGGTCCGAGGAAAGAAGCTTTCTTT. This gives the protein CSVEEGGPRKEAFF.

The chain recombines TRBV25-1 with TRBJ1-1; TRBD1 might be the D (5 bases). Looked up from germline, CDR1 is MGHDK and CDR2 is SYGVNS. This CDR3 comprises 13 residues. Between the trimmed V and J ends, which lost 2 bases and 4 bases, there was a span of 8 bases. The CDR3 reads CASSEEQGTEAFF. The CDR3 DNA is TGTGCCAGCAGTGAAGAGCAGGGCACTGAAGCTTTCTTT. Using reference TRBV25-1 and TRBJ1-1 for the parts outside the CDR3, the full variable domain is EADIYQTPRYLVIGTGKKITLECSQTMGHDKMYWYQQDPGMELHLIHYSYGVNSTEKGDLSSESTVSRIRTEHFPLTLESARPSHTSQYLCASSEEQGTEAFFGQGTRLTVV.